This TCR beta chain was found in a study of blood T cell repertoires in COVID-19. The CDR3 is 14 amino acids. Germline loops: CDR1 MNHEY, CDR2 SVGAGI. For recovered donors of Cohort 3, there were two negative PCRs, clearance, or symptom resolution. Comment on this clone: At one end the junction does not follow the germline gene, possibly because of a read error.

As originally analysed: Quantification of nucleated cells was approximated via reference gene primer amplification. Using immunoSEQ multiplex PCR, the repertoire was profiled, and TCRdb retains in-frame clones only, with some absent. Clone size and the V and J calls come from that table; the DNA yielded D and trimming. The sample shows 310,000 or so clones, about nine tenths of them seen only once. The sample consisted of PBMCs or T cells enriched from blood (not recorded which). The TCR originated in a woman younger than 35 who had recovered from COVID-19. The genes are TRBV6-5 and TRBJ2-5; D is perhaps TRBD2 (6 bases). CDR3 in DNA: TGTGCCAGCAAAAAGCAGCGGGTGGAAGAGATCCAGTACTTC. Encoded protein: CASKKQRVEEIQYF.